This T cell receptor (beta chain) was documented in a study of PD-1 blockade in classical Hodgkin lymphoma (TCRdb year 2020). Notes on the research overall: Nivolumab dosing was 3 mg/kg intravenously every 2 weeks, continuing until either disease progression or unacceptable toxicity. The study used TCR beta sequencing and CyTOF to define a peripheral blood immune signature of response to PD-1 blockade in classical Hodgkin lymphoma.

Note on this clone: Its antigen is not yet known. Nothing much larger sits one base from this clone, and base qualities are not available.

General findings and caveats noted by the study authors: Patients starting nivolumab less than 1 year after ASCT had lower diversity and were excluded from later analyses to avoid confounding by immune reconstitution. Trial patients with a complete response had baseline diversity similar to that of newly diagnosed patients, while partial responders and progressors had significantly lower diversity. Only a single clinical trial cohort was studied, and what caused the repertoire differences, possibly disease activity or prior therapy, remained undefined. CD4+ but not CD8+ TCR diversity rose significantly by C4D1 (p=0.0027 vs p=0.16), most apparent in complete responders (p=0.02). Baseline TCR diversity was reported to be lower in newly diagnosed patients than in healthy donors and to be lower still in relapsed/refractory patients.

The time point label here, explained by the study, means: cycle 2 day 1 (C2D1) of nivolumab. Relapse after autologous stem cell transplantation had occurred in all trial patients, and cohorts A, B and C were distinguished by prior brentuximab vedotin exposure. The trial cohort included 45 to 65 patients with relapsed/refractory classical Hodgkin lymphoma, and each patient had a best overall response of complete response, partial response or progressive disease. Trial patients were treated with single-agent nivolumab in the multi-cohort phase II CheckMate 205 trial. An independent review committee assessed best overall response using the 2007 International Working Group response criteria. Trial PBMCs were obtained immediately prior to nivolumab initiation (C1D1) and on therapy at cycle 2 day 1 and cycle 4 day 1. Peripheral blood was collected in 8 mL Vacutainer Cell Preparation Tubes, from which PBMCs were isolated by centrifugation and then cryopreserved.

Genomic DNA was isolated using the Qiagen DNeasy kit from unsorted PBMCs as well as from negatively selected CD4+ and CD8+ fractions. Using primers that anneal to V and J segments, immunoSEQ multiplex PCR amplified the TCR beta CDR3 regions. A synthetic immune receptor repertoire was used to minimize amplification bias, and any remaining bias was removed computationally after sequencing. Per the authors' processing: Repertoire diversity was quantified as the Shannon entropy index using custom Python scripts. Unsorted, CD4+ and CD8+ repertoires were analyzed separately, except in combined analyses where CD4+ and CD8+ sequences were merged in silico. Clonal expansion was defined as a frequency increase of at least 2-fold after treatment compared with C1D1, and clones undetected at baseline were assigned a pseudocount of 0.5. Clones with 0 or 1 copy at C1D1 were defined as singleton clones, while clones with 2 or more copies were defined as non-singleton clones. Clones expanded in unsorted samples were assigned a CD4+, CD8+ or unknown annotation through matching of protein sequences in sorted samples from the same patient. Wilcoxon tests on paired samples were used to test changes in diversity from C1D1 to C4D1. TCRdb holds this immuneACCESS table with in-frame rearrangements only. Some clones are missing; in checked studies, unresolved V genes explain under half, and the rest has no known cause. The V and J calls and clone size were taken over from that table, and D and trimming were inferred from the DNA. The table for this sample lists about 110,000 clones; 80% to 90% of them were counted only once. The biggest ten clones account for 20% of the sample.

Trimming takes 4 bases off V and 2 bases off J; junction bases not matched to a gene: 8. Sequences GTSNPN (CDR1) and SVGIG (CDR2) are obtained from the germline V gene (reference sequence). The CDR3 covers 15 residues, taking in both the cysteine and the phenylalanine. Kept here is only the CDR3 DNA, which spans 45 bases and is read in frame from base 1. This sample comprised peripheral blood mononuclear cells (PBMCs), obtained before the second cycle of nivolumab. The sequence links TRBV30 to TRBJ1-3; 7 bases in the middle match TRBD1. The TCR comes from a human donor with classical Hodgkin lymphoma. For the CDR3, the sequence is CAWTPDRVPGNTIYF. The DNA is as follows: TGTGCCTGGACCCCAGACAGGGTGCCTGGAAACACCATATATTTT.